This T cell receptor (beta chain) was found in a study of blood T cell repertoires in COVID-19 (dated by TCRdb to about 2020). With respect to the entire study: Collaborator samples came from the United States, Italy and Spain and covered acute and convalescent phases of COVID-19. Subjects who had been exposed to COVID-19, were actively infected with it, or had recovered from it provided the deeply sampled blood TCRbeta repertoires that made up the dataset. The material from the prospective study consisted of cDNA or gDNA derived from T cells, B-cell-depleted T cells, or PBMCs. Nearly every sample came with metadata listing a de-identified subject ID, COVID-19 status, age in years and sex. HLA class I and class II types, where available, came from metadata supplied by the sample provider rather than from assay-based typing. The repertoires were made available in a free public database intended to serve as a resource for research on the immune response to SARS-CoV-2. The samples were drawn from the first 160 participants of the ongoing ImmuneRACE study and from 1,200 or so subjects provided by 6 global collaborators.

TCRbeta CDR3 regions were amplified from genomic DNA using the immunoSEQ Assay, a bias-controlled multiplex PCR. As for how the authors treated the data: The number of nucleated cells in each sample was estimated from the amplification of reference gene primers within the assay. To quantify the absolute abundance of each unique TCRbeta CDR3 rearrangement, sequence reads were collapsed and filtered. For each sample, productive Simpson clonality was calculated by taking the square root of Simpson's diversity index across productive rearrangements. Held by TCRdb, this immuneACCESS table contains in-frame sequences only and omits some clones. Under half of the omission traces to an unresolved V gene where checked; the cause of the rest is unknown. For V, J and clone size, that table is used; D and trimming come from the DNA. The sample profile shows 150,000 to 200,000 clones; approximately 87% of them were found once. Roughly 11% of the sample comes from the top ten.

One collaborating source in Seattle enrolled patients during active infection and followed them longitudinally through the course of disease. The collaborating institutions used their own protocols to collect whole blood in K2EDTA tubes. For TCRbeta analysis, collaborators shipped samples as frozen whole blood, isolated PBMCs, or DNA extracted from either of those sample types. The CDR3 spans 14 residues, from the cysteine through the phenylalanine. Just CDR3 DNA is preserved here, 42 bases in frame from base 1. In the germline V gene, CDR1 corresponds to KGHSH and CDR2 to LQKENI. The germline V and J ends show losses of 3 bases and 5 bases respectively, and no gene match explains 5 bases of the junction. This clone was picked up one time. Its antigen target is currently unknown. No quality values exist for individual bases; no much larger clone is one base distant. Study-level results and caveats: The quantity of clinical and demographic metadata differed by source and by participant and was supplied without curation.

Sequences were obtained from peripheral blood. The receptor's source is a woman aged 60 to 75 with COVID-19, enrolled during active disease. The chain couples TRBV18 to TRBJ2-7; 9 junctional bases match TRBD2. The DNA sequence is as follows: TGTGCCAGCTCACCCGGGACTAGCAGGGACGAGCAGTACTTC. Its protein reads: CASSPGTSRDEQYF. Supplemented by the reference TRBV18 and TRBJ2-7 proteins around the CDR3, the complete variable domain is NAGVMQNPRHLVRRRGQEARLRCSPMKGHSHVYWYRQLPEEGLKFMVYLQKENIIDESGMPKERFSAEFPKEGPSILRIQQVVRGDSAAYFCASSPGTSRDEQYFGPGTRLTVT.